The 22 T cell receptor beta chains in this list originate from one sample, sequenced in a study of beta chain features in type 1 diabetes. Expressed TCRB transcripts were sequenced because the entire RNA isolate underwent reverse transcription. Measured with immunoSEQ multiplex PCR; TCRdb has only the in-frame clones, and not every one. Altogether hundreds of thousands of clones are present, about 10% being singletons, with the ten largest covering under 0.045%. The sequenced sample was naive CD4+ T cells from blood. All receptors derive from a woman under 30 in good health.

The chain has TRBV7-2 and TRBJ2-3; the D gene is possibly TRBD2 (8 bases). Germline CDR1 and CDR2: SGHTA and FQGNSA. The CDR3 sequence is 16 residues long. V was cut by 0 bases and J by 9 bases, with 19 bases left in between. This CDR3 reads CASSLAGRGGLGTQYF. The CDR3 DNA reads TGTGCCAGCAGCTTAGCGGGCAGGGGGGGACTAGGAACGCAGTATTTT.

V is TRBV5-4 and J is TRBJ2-2; D is unclear. The CDR3 sequence is 13 residues long. Germline CDR1 is SGHNT and CDR2 is YYREEE (reference sequence). V lost 0 bases, J lost 5 bases, and 5 bases lay in between. CDR3: CASSLAETGELFF. The DNA for the CDR3 is TGTGCCAGCAGCTTGGCCGAGACCGGGGAGCTGTTTTTT.

This clone occurred a few times. The chain joins TRBV7-6 to TRBJ2-5; no firm D call. The germline CDR1 and CDR2 sequences are SGHVS and FNYEAQ. The CDR3 is 11 residues long. V dropped 5 bases and J dropped 2 bases, with 3 bases sitting between them. The CDR3 bases are TGTGCCAGCAGCCCTCAAGAGACCCAGTACTTC. Amino acids: CASSPQETQYF.

This clone was counted between two and nine times. This sequence joins TRBV5-1 and TRBJ2-7; the D is unclear. CDR1 and CDR2 from the germline V gene are SGHRS and YFSETQ. V dropped 0 bases and J dropped 3 bases, with 7 bases sitting between them. The CDR3 spans 13 residues. CDR3 nucleotide sequence: TGCGCCAGCAGCTTGGACAGCCTCTACGAGCAGTACTTC. Translation gives CASSLDSLYEQYF.

This clone was picked up a small number of times. The CDR3 region is CASSPGGLGYEQYF. In DNA, the CDR3 is TGTGCCAGCAGCCCCGGAGGACTAGGGTACGAGCAGTACTTC. V usage is TRBV7-2 and J usage is TRBJ2-7, with 7 positions matching TRBD2. Germline V CDR1 and CDR2: SGHTA, FQGNSA. This CDR3 is 14 amino acids long. Trimming cost V 5 bases and J 4 bases; bases outside gene matches: 8.

Here the CDR3 reads CASSVDRGNQPQHF. Here the CDR3 DNA reads TGTGCCAGCAGCGTAGACAGGGGGAATCAGCCCCAGCATTTT. V gene TRBV9 combines with J gene TRBJ1-5; TRBD1 matches 8 bases. Germline V CDR1 and CDR2: SGDLS, YYNGEE. The CDR3 contains 14 residues. V gave up 0 bases and J gave up 4 bases; unmatched junction bases: 0.

The gene calls are TRBV11-2 and TRBJ2-7; 8 bases align to TRBD1. This CDR3 spans 16 amino acids. V dropped 0 bases and J dropped 6; count of bases not matched to a gene: 10. Germline V gene lookup returns CDR1 SGHAT and CDR2 FQNNGV. DNA of the CDR3: TGTGCCAGCAGCTTAGATCCGGGACAGGTAGTCGGCGAGCAGTACTTC. It yields the protein CASSLDPGQVVGEQYF.

V is TRBV18 and J is TRBJ2-1, with TRBD2 matching 11 bases. CDR1 and CDR2 from the germline V gene are KGHSH and LQKENI. V lost 1 base and J lost 7; bases outside the gene matches: 3. The CDR3 totals 15 residues. CDR3 nucleotides: TGTGCCAGCTCACCACTAGCGGGAGGGGGAAATGAGCAGTTCTTC. Translation: CASSPLAGGGNEQFF.

The genes are TRBV28 and TRBJ2-5; 11 bases fit TRBD1. The junction had 16 bases not matched to a gene; V was cut back by 4 bases and J by 3 bases. Per the germline V gene, CDR1 is MDHEN and CDR2 is SYDVKM. The CDR3 covers 19 residues. The CDR3 here is CASSSVGTGGPRPKETQYF. DNA of the CDR3: TGTGCCAGCAGTTCGGTGGGGACAGGGGGGCCCCGGCCCAAAGAGACCCAGTACTTC.

There are a few counts of this clone. The CDR3 spells CASSRDRAGYTF. The CDR3, as DNA: TGCGCCAGCAGCCGTGACAGGGCCGGCTACACCTTC. The V call is TRBV5-1, the J call TRBJ1-2, with TRBD1 identical over 7 bases. J gave up 8 bases and V 4 bases, and 5 bases lay outside the gene matches. This CDR3 is 12 amino acids long. Looked up from germline, CDR1 is SGHRS and CDR2 is YFSETQ.

The CDR3 nucleotides read TGTGCCATCAGGTGGCGGGTTCAAGAGACCCAGTACTTC. It translates to CAIRWRVQETQYF. The chain is built from TRBV10-3 and TRBJ2-5; tentative D call: TRBD2 (5 bases). There are 13 residues in the CDR3. Trimming left V 6 bases short and J 2 bases short, with 10 bases between. The germline V gene has CDR1 ENHRY and CDR2 SYGVKD.

The CDR3 here is CASSDPLAGLGDTQYF. CDR3 DNA: TGTGCCAGCAGTGACCCGCTAGCGGGGCTAGGGGATACGCAGTATTTT. V gene TRBV25-1 combines with J gene TRBJ2-3; 9 nucleotides agree with TRBD2. This CDR3 is 16 amino acids long. The germline V gene has CDR1 MGHDK and CDR2 SYGVNS. The V segment lost 3 bases and the J segment 6 bases; nucleotides outside the gene matches: 10.

The chain uses TRBV7-2 and TRBJ2-1; the match to TRBD2 covers 14 bases. Trimming removed 5 bases from V and 8 bases from J; junction bases left unmatched: 5. Per germline, CDR1 SGHTA and CDR2 FQGNSA. The CDR3 is 15 amino acids. The CDR3 nucleotides are TGTGCCAGCAGCCCTGGACTAGCGGGAGGCGATGAGCAGTTCTTC. Its protein is CASSPGLAGGDEQFF.

This clone came up a few times. This rearrangement joins TRBV6-5 to TRBJ1-1, with TRBD1 as a possible D gene (6 bases). This CDR3 is built from 12 residues. The V gene lost 5 bases and the J gene lost 4 bases, with 8 bases spanning the gap. Germline V gene sequence: CDR1 MNHEY, CDR2 SVGAGI. CDR3 DNA sequence: TGTGCCAGCAGTAAAGGGGGCACTGAAGCTTTCTTT. Amino acids: CASSKGGTEAFF.

This clone was detected a few times. This chain links TRBV5-1 with TRBJ1-5, with TRBD1 matching over 8 bases. Germline V gives CDR1 SGHRS, CDR2 YFSETQ. V lost 0 bases and J lost 7; bases outside the gene matches: 6. The CDR3 runs 15 residues. CDR3: CASSLEGQVGQPQHF. The CDR3 region has the DNA TGCGCCAGCAGCTTGGAGGGACAGGTTGGGCAGCCCCAGCATTTT. The whole variable domain, filled in from reference TRBV5-1 and TRBJ1-5, reads KAGVTQTPRYLIKTRGQQVTLSCSPISGHRSVSWYQQTPGQGLQFLFEYFSETQRNKGNFPGRFSGRQFSNSRSEMNVSTLELGDSALYLCASSLEGQVGQPQHFGDGTRLSIL.

This clone was seen repeatedly, ten times or more. The chain combines TRBV4-2 with TRBJ2-1; possible D gene TRBD2, 6 bases. Trimming took 3 bases from V and 5 from J, leaving 14 bases between them. This CDR3 has 15 amino acids. Germline-derived CDR1 and CDR2 are LGHNA and YNFKEQ. The CDR3 region is CASSQEARGNNEQFF. DNA of the CDR3: TGTGCCAGCAGCCAGGAGGCGCGGGGTAACAATGAGCAGTTCTTC.

This clone was recorded a few times. The rearrangement uses TRBV15 and TRBJ2-6, with TRBD1 as a possible D gene (5 bases). This CDR3 contains 19 residues. Germline V gives CDR1 LNHNV, CDR2 YYDKDF (reference sequence). Trimming cost V 1 base and J 0 bases, with 16 bases left between them. The chain's CDR3 is CATSRVVGPGSSGANVLTF. The CDR3 region has the DNA TGTGCCACCAGCAGAGTCGTGGGGCCCGGCAGCTCTGGGGCCAACGTCCTGACTTTC.

This clone turned up a few times. The rearrangement links TRBV5-6 to TRBJ2-1, with 11 bases identical to TRBD2. The CDR3 is 15 residues long. From germline, CDR1 is SGHDT and CDR2 YYEEEE. The trim removed 5 bases at V and 3 bases at J, leaving 4 bases unmatched. For the CDR3, the DNA is TGTGCCAGCAGTTTTAGCGGGAGGGGCTACAATGAGCAGTTCTTC. Its protein is CASSFSGRGYNEQFF.

The chain employs TRBV30 and TRBJ2-1; the D gene is possibly TRBD2 (5 bases). This CDR3 has 15 amino acids. Trimming took 5 bases from V and 2 from J, leaving 16 bases between them. Germline values: CDR1 GTSNPN, CDR2 SVGIG (reference sequence). CDR3 residues: CAWRIAGVTYNEQFF. CDR3 nucleotides: TGTGCCTGGCGAATTGCCGGGGTCACCTACAATGAGCAGTTCTTC.

This clone turned up a few times. The CDR3 spells CASSPSRIYNEQFF. CDR3 DNA: TGTGCCAGCAGCCCTAGCCGTATATACAATGAGCAGTTCTTC. The J gene is TRBJ2-1, the V gene TRBV7-8; D is possibly TRBD2 (5 bases). The CDR3 loop spans 14 amino acids. V shed 5 bases and J shed 4 bases, with 12 bases lying between them. Germline V gives CDR1 SGHVS, CDR2 FQNEAQ.

This clone turned up a few times. The genes are TRBV30 and TRBJ1-1; D gene ambiguous. V dropped 7 bases and J dropped 1 base, with 13 bases sitting between them. The CDR3 is 13 residues long. Germline CDR1 GTSNPN, CDR2 SVGIG (reference sequence). In nucleotides, the CDR3 is TGTGCCTCATTGGGAGGGTCGAACACTGAAGCTTTCTTT. It encodes CASLGGSNTEAFF.

This clone was seen only a few times. The J gene is TRBJ2-1, the V gene TRBV9; TRBD2 matches 10 bases. The V gene end was trimmed by 4 bases and the J gene end by 8 bases; junction bases not matched to a gene: 12. Looked up from germline, CDR1 is SGDLS and CDR2 is YYNGEE. The CDR3 length is 16 residues. The CDR3 region is CASSTGRSGGIDEQFF. The CDR3, as DNA: TGTGCCAGCAGCACCGGCCGTAGCGGGGGGATCGATGAGCAGTTCTTC. The full variable domain, completed using reference TRBV9 and TRBJ2-1, is DSGVTQTPKHLITATGQRVTLRCSPRSGDLSVYWYQQSLDQGLQFLIQYYNGEERAKGNILERFSAQQFPDLHSELNLSSLELGDSALYFCASSTGRSGGIDEQFFGPGTRLTVL.